The 20 T cell receptor beta chains given below trace back to one sample, sequenced in a study of preoperative IRX-2 immunotherapy in early breast cancer. The method was immunoSEQ multiplex PCR; TCRdb's version includes in-frame clones alone and lacks a portion of them. The sample includes around 24,000 clones, roughly four fifths of them seen just once. Indicated treatment: preoperative locoregional IRX-2 cytokine immunotherapy. Sequencing was performed on lymph node tissue, taken after IRX-2 immunotherapy. These receptor sequences come from a human donor with breast cancer.

The chain recombines TRBV7-1 with TRBJ1-5; D gene unclear. TRBV7-1 is treated as an ORF (open reading frame) with a function not yet certain. The CDR3 loop spans 16 amino acids. V was clipped by 4 bases and J by 1 base, with 14 bases between them. CDR3 sequence reads: CASSLGGLRSNQPQHF. In DNA, the CDR3 is TGTGCCAGCAGCTTAGGAGGGTTGCGGAGCAATCAGCCCCAGCATTTT.

The V and J genes are TRBV7-1 and TRBJ2-7; 8 nucleotides agree with TRBD2. TRBV7-1 is an ORF for which the function is uncertain. Trimming cost V 4 bases and J 5 bases; bases outside gene matches: 7. CDR3 length equals 14 residues. CDR3 sequence (DNA): TGTGCCAGCAGCTTAGCTAAGCGGGAGAACGAGCAGTACTTC. Amino acids: CASSLAKRENEQYF.

This clone is medium-sized within its sample. DNA of the CDR3: TGTGCCAGCGGGACAGGAACCTCTGGAAACACCATATATTTT. It specifies CASGTGTSGNTIYF. The V call is TRBV11-3, the J call TRBJ1-3, with TRBD1 identical over 8 bases. The CDR3 is 14 amino acids. Unmatched junction bases numbered 3, after V lost 8 bases and J lost 0 bases. From germline, CDR1 is SGHNT and CDR2 YENEEA.

The rearrangement joins TRBV11-3 to TRBJ2-2; 9 bases fit TRBD2. Germline-derived CDR1 and CDR2 are SGHNT and YENEEA. V lost 3 bases, J lost 7 bases, and 18 bases stayed unmatched. The CDR3 runs 19 residues. In DNA, the CDR3 is TGTGCCAGCAGCTTGTTAGCGGGAGAACGGGACGGATTTTACGGGGAGCTGTTTTTT. Translated, it gives CASSLLAGERDGFYGELFF.

This chain connects TRBV19 to TRBJ1-3; D is ambiguous. Trimming stripped 3 bases from V and 4 bases from J, with 1 base between. CDR1 and CDR2 from the germline V gene are LNHDA and SQIVND (reference sequence). The CDR3 is 11 amino acids. The CDR3 loop reads CASSIGNTIYF. The CDR3 bases are TGTGCCAGTAGTATCGGAAACACCATATATTTT.

The table lists this clone with a count of one. The chain uses TRBV28 and TRBJ2-5, with 9 bases matching TRBD1. V shed 5 bases, J shed 3 bases, and the junction held 4 bases outside the gene matches. CDR1 is MDHEN, CDR2 SYDVKM, per germline. This CDR3 is 14 amino acids long. CDR3 region: CASSPRTGEETQYF. CDR3 coding DNA: TGTGCCAGCAGTCCACGGACAGGGGAAGAGACCCAGTACTTC.

This chain links TRBV12-5 with TRBJ1-5; tentative D call: TRBD1 (6 bases). This CDR3 region has 22 residues. Germline V gene data show CDR1 as LGHNT and CDR2 as FRNRAP. V lost 4 bases to trimming and J lost 0 bases, with 31 bases between them. The CDR3: CASGWPYRAGDESPYSNQPQHF. The CDR3 DNA sequence: TGTGCTAGTGGTTGGCCCTACAGGGCTGGGGACGAGAGCCCGTATAGCAATCAGCCCCAGCATTTT. Drawing the rest from reference TRBV12-5 and TRBJ1-5, the complete variable domain is DARVTQTPRHKVTEMGQEVTMRCQPILGHNTVFWYRQTMMQGLELLAYFRNRAPLDDSGMPKDRFSAEMPDATLATLKIQPSEPRDSAVYFCASGWPYRAGDESPYSNQPQHFGDGTRLSIL.

The chain carries TRBV28 and TRBJ1-1; no clear D. There are 15 residues in the CDR3. The V and J ends lost 5 bases and 5 bases respectively, with 18 bases between them. Germline V CDR1 and CDR2: MDHEN, SYDVKM. The CDR3 reads CASSPPGRPGTEAFF. The CDR3 region has the DNA TGTGCCAGCAGTCCCCCGGGCCGGCCGGGGACTGAAGCTTTCTTT.

The chain recombines TRBV11-3 with TRBJ1-4, with D possibly TRBD1 on 5 matching bases. CDR1 and CDR2 (germline): SGHNT, YENEEA. The CDR3 spans 15 residues. Between the trimmed V and J ends, which lost 3 bases and 4 bases, there was a span of 12 bases. As DNA, the CDR3 is TGTGCCAGCAGCTTCGCCGACAGTTATAATGAAAAACTGTTTTTT. The encoded protein is CASSFADSYNEKLFF.

The chain is built from TRBV4-1 and TRBJ2-4; the match to TRBD1 covers 11 bases. The CDR3 is made up of 18 amino acids. V was clipped by 1 base and J by 1 base; unmatched bases: 6. Germline CDR1 and CDR2: MGHRA and YSYEKL. The DNA of the CDR3 is TGCGCCAGCAGCCAAGGGACAGGGGGCGGTTGGGCCAAAAACATTCAGTACTTC. Translation: CASSQGTGGGWAKNIQYF.

This clone was observed once. The chain has TRBV11-3 and TRBJ2-7; 9 nucleotides align to TRBD1. The CDR3 loop spans 18 amino acids. Germline V gene lookup returns CDR1 SGHNT and CDR2 YENEEA. Trimming at V came to 7 bases and at J to 4 bases, leaving 20 bases not matched to a gene. CDR3 protein: CASTFPKGTGRKGYEQYF. CDR3 DNA sequence: TGTGCCAGCACCTTCCCTAAGGGGACAGGGCGTAAGGGTTACGAGCAGTACTTC.

The chain recombines TRBV5-1 with TRBJ2-1; 9 bases match TRBD2. The CDR3 has 14 amino acids. Germline assignment: CDR1 SGHRS and CDR2 YFSETQ. The ends lost 0 bases at V and 7 bases at J; junction bases unmatched: 2. In DNA form, the CDR3 reads TGCGCCAGCAGCTTGGTTCTAGCGGGAAATGAGCAGTTCTTC. Its protein is CASSLVLAGNEQFF.

The chain uses TRBV28 and TRBJ2-1; perhaps TRBD2 as D (6 bases). The CDR3 runs to 14 residues. The V gene lost 10 bases and the J gene lost 7 bases, with 20 bases spanning the gap. Germline CDR1 and CDR2: MDHEN and SYDVKM. In DNA form, the CDR3 reads TGTGCCACGAGCCGGAGGGCCGCTCCAAATGAGCAGTTCTTC. It encodes CATSRRAAPNEQFF.

The genes are TRBV14 and TRBJ1-1, with D unclear. V lost 0 bases and J 5 bases, leaving 10 bases between the germline ends. The germline V gene encodes CDR1 SGHDN and CDR2 FVKESK. The CDR3 length is 14 residues. This chain's CDR3 is CASSQERETTEAFF. The CDR3 DNA is TGTGCCAGCAGCCAAGAGAGGGAGACGACTGAAGCTTTCTTT. The full variable domain, with the rest looked up from reference TRBV14 and TRBJ1-1, is EAGVTQFPSHSVIEKGQTVTLRCDPISGHDNLYWYRRVMGKEIKFLLHFVKESKQDESGMPNNRFLAERTGGTYSTLKVQPAELEDSGVYFCASSQERETTEAFFGQGTRLTVV.

J is TRBJ1-2 and V is TRBV19; D is possibly TRBD1 (5 bases). The CDR3 contains 14 residues. Per germline, CDR1 LNHDA and CDR2 SQIVND (reference sequence). V lost 6 bases to trimming and J lost 6 bases, with 17 bases between them. The DNA of the CDR3 is TGTGCCAGTAGGGGAACCGGGGCTGGCCATGGCTACACCTTC. Translating gives CASRGTGAGHGYTF.

This clone occurred a few times. This chain uses TRBV10-2 with TRBJ1-1; D is unresolved. CDR3 length: 13 amino acids. The germline gives CDR1 WSHSY, CDR2 SAAADI. The germline V and J ends were trimmed by 0 bases and 4 bases, with 6 bases remaining between them. The CDR3 loop is CASSESRRTEAFF. CDR3 DNA sequence: TGCGCCAGCAGTGAGTCCCGCCGCACTGAAGCTTTCTTT.

The chain combines TRBV5-1 with TRBJ2-1; TRBD2 aligns across 7 bases. The CDR3 consists of 15 residues. Germline CDR1 and CDR2: SGHRS and YFSETQ. V shed 0 bases and J 7 bases; nucleotides not matched to a gene: 7. The CDR3 DNA follows: TGCGCCAGCAGCTTGGATACGGGAGGCGGGAATGAGCAGTTCTTC. Its translation is CASSLDTGGGNEQFF.

The chain combines TRBV11-3 with TRBJ2-3; D tentatively reads TRBD1 or TRBD2 (5 bases each). The germline CDR1 and CDR2 sequences are SGHNT and YENEEA. CDR3 size: 17 residues. V was pared by 5 bases and J by 2 bases, with 20 bases between. CDR3 DNA sequence: TGTGCCAGCAGCCTACCTGGGGCCAGGAGGCCCACAGATACGCAGTATTTT. This codes for CASSLPGARRPTDTQYF.

The V gene is TRBV6-8, the J gene TRBJ2-1; 13 positions agree with TRBD2. CDR3 length: 19 amino acids. J was trimmed by 10 bases and V by 2 bases; bases with no gene match: 17. Germline-derived CDR1 and CDR2 are MNHGY and SAAAGT. The CDR3 sequence is CASSYPELRLAGGRGEQFF. The CDR3 bases are TGTGCCAGCAGTTACCCGGAATTACGACTAGCGGGAGGCAGGGGGGAGCAGTTCTTC.

For the CDR3, the DNA is TGTGCCAGCAGCTTGATAGCAGGGTTAGGGGAGCAGTACTTC. Protein: CASSLIAGLGEQYF. The chain has TRBV11-3 and TRBJ2-7; D may be TRBD1 (5 bases). This CDR3 has 14 amino acids. Per germline, CDR1 SGHNT and CDR2 YENEEA. The ends were cut back, 3 bases at V and 7 bases at J, with 16 bases in the middle.